This entry lists 15 T cell receptor beta chains sequenced from one sample in a study of human T cells and chemical hapten exposure. Time point of the sample: pre-sensitization, week 0. Treatment here: therapeutic diphenylcyclopropenone sensitization with weekly scalp DPC. One entry per CDR3 protein results from TCRdb running MiXCR on the RACE reads. Among 180,000 or so distinct CDR3 sequences listed, under 35% were seen once. Sequencing was performed on whole blood, taken in connection with sensitization to the hapten diphenylcyclopropenone (DPC). The source is a woman in her 30s with alopecia areata. Some clones in this sample may be carry-over from other donors' samples.

The chain uses TRBV6-2 or TRBV6-3 and TRBJ1-5; possible D gene TRBD1, 6 bases. V was cut by 6 bases and J by 6 bases, with 18 bases left in between. The CDR3 loop spans 15 amino acids. The germline V gene encodes CDR1 MNHEY and CDR2 SVGEGT. The DNA of the CDR3 is TGTGCCAGCAGACCGACCGCAGGGGCATTTCAGCCCCAGCATTTT. Translating it yields CASRPTAGAFQPQHF.

This clonotype has more than one count but fewer than ten. The chain recombines TRBV7-2 with TRBJ2-4, with TRBD1 as a possible D gene (6 bases). CDR1 SGHTA and CDR2 FQGNSA come from the germline V gene. V lost 4 bases, J lost 7 bases, and 14 bases lay in between. The CDR3 sequence is 14 residues long. The CDR3 loop reads CASSWAQGMNIQYF. The CDR3 nucleotides read TGTGCCAGCAGCTGGGCACAGGGTATGAACATTCAGTACTTC.

A few counts support this clonotype. The chain combines TRBV7-2 with TRBJ2-7; D possibly corresponds to TRBD2 (6 bases). CDR3 length: 14 residues. Germline V gene sequence: CDR1 SGHTA, CDR2 FQGNSA. V was clipped by 7 bases and J by 3 bases, with 16 bases between them. CDR3 bases: TGTGCCAGCACCCCCCCCGGCGGGGTCTACGAGCAGTACTTC. It specifies CASTPPGGVYEQYF. Full variable domain (missing parts from reference TRBV7-2 and TRBJ2-7): GAGVSQSPSNKVTEKGKDVELRCDPISGHTALYWYRQSLGQGLEFLIYFQGNSAPDKSGLPSDRFSAERTGGSVSTLTIQRTQQEDSAVYLCASTPPGGVYEQYFGPGTRLTVT.

This chain connects TRBV5-6 to TRBJ2-2; 14 bases fit TRBD2. CDR3 size: 17 residues. V shed 3 bases and J 4 bases; nucleotides not matched to a gene: 5. CDR1 is SGHDT and CDR2 is YYEEEE in the germline V gene. The CDR3 DNA is TGTGCCAGCAGCTGGGGACTAGCGGGAGTCGGCACCGGGGAGCTGTTTTTT. The encoded protein is CASSWGLAGVGTGELFF.

The rearrangement uses TRBV9 and TRBJ1-5; D possibly corresponds to TRBD1 (5 bases). V lost 4 bases and J 6 bases, leaving 14 bases between the germline ends. Germline V gene lookup returns CDR1 SGDLS and CDR2 YYNGEE. This CDR3 comprises 14 residues. The CDR3 region has the DNA TGTGCCAGCAGCCCCTTCCTTACAGGTCAGCCCCAGCATTTT. Its translation: CASSPFLTGQPQHF.

The V call is TRBV10-3, the J call TRBJ2-2; D is unresolved. There are 14 residues in the CDR3. The germline V and J ends were trimmed by 6 bases and 3 bases, with 11 bases remaining between them. Germline values: CDR1 ENHRY, CDR2 SYGVKD. CDR3 amino acids: CAIRELKYTGELFF. The CDR3 bases are TGTGCCATCAGAGAACTGAAGTACACCGGGGAGCTGTTTTTT.

The gene calls are TRBV10-3 and TRBJ2-5; 11 nucleotides align to TRBD2. There are 15 residues in the CDR3. Germline CDR1 ENHRY, CDR2 SYGVKD. V shed 5 bases, J shed 3 bases, and the junction held 5 bases outside the gene matches. CDR3 nucleotide sequence: TGTGCCATCAGTAGGGGACTAGCGGCGGAAGAGACCCAGTACTTC. It specifies CAISRGLAAEETQYF.

The chain's CDR3 is CSLIRSRTYNEQFF. CDR3 DNA sequence: TGCAGTCTAATAAGGTCAAGAACCTACAATGAGCAGTTCTTC. The J gene is TRBJ2-1, the V gene TRBV20-1; D is ambiguous. V lost 8 bases to trimming and J lost 2 bases, with 16 bases between them. The CDR3 spans 14 residues. Germline CDR1 and CDR2: DFQATT and SNEGSKA (reference sequence).

This clonotype was counted between two and nine times. This sequence joins TRBV4-2 and TRBJ2-3; maybe TRBD2 (6 bases). The CDR3 covers 13 residues. V lost 4 bases and J lost 4, with 9 bases in between. From germline, CDR1 is LGHNA and CDR2 YNFKEQ. CDR3 loop: CASSRGEADTQYF. Written as DNA, the CDR3 is TGTGCCAGCAGCCGGGGGGAGGCAGATACGCAGTATTTT.

The chain carries TRBV20-1 and TRBJ1-6; D unclear. The length of the CDR3 is 14 residues. In germline, CDR1 is DFQATT, CDR2 SNEGSKA (reference sequence). V was shortened by 5 bases and J by 6 bases, with 14 bases between the two germline ends. CDR3 DNA sequence: TGCAGTGCTTACCCAAAGGACTTTAATTCACCCCTCCACTTT. It encodes CSAYPKDFNSPLHF.

This clonotype was detected a few times. The chain has TRBV28 and TRBJ2-3, with D unclear. Germline CDR1 is MDHEN and CDR2 is SYDVKM. V was cut by 2 bases and J by 0 bases, with 6 bases left in between. There are 14 residues in the CDR3. This chain's CDR3 is CASSLVGSTDTQYF. The CDR3 DNA reads TGTGCCAGCAGTTTAGTTGGGAGCACAGATACGCAGTATTTT. The full variable domain, rest sourced from reference TRBV28 and TRBJ2-3, is DVKVTQSSRYLVKRTGEKVFLECVQDMDHENMFWYRQDPGLGLRLIYFSYDVKMKEKGDIPEGYSVSREKKERFSLILESASTNQTSMYLCASSLVGSTDTQYFGPGTRLTVL.

The chain is built from TRBV29-1 and TRBJ2-3; D not certain. The V gene's germline CDR1 is SQVTM and CDR2 ANQGSEA. V lost 4 bases to trimming and J lost 4 bases, with 15 bases between them. The CDR3 loop spans 14 amino acids. The CDR3 nucleotides are TGCAGCGTTGTGCTAGTTGGGTCGGCAGATACGCAGTATTTT. This encodes CSVVLVGSADTQYF.

This clonotype was seen a few times. The rearrangement uses TRBV5-1 and TRBJ2-2, with D possibly TRBD1 on 5 matching bases. Germline V lookup: CDR1 SGHRS, CDR2 YFSETQ. The CDR3 loop spans 15 amino acids. The V end was cut by 2 bases, the J end by 6 bases, with 14 bases between. In DNA form, the CDR3 reads TGCGCCAGCAGCTTAAATGCAGGGCCTGCCGGGGAGCTGTTTTTT. This gives the protein CASSLNAGPAGELFF. The entire variable domain, with the rest obtained from reference TRBV5-1 and TRBJ2-2, is as follows: KAGVTQTPRYLIKTRGQQVTLSCSPISGHRSVSWYQQTPGQGLQFLFEYFSETQRNKGNFPGRFSGRQFSNSRSEMNVSTLELGDSALYLCASSLNAGPAGELFFGEGSRLTVL.

This clonotype was observed a few times. This chain links TRBV20-1 with TRBJ2-2; D is unclear. This CDR3 comprises 13 residues. Germline CDR1 and CDR2: DFQATT and SNEGSKA (reference sequence). Trimming left V 6 bases short and J 4 bases short, with 12 bases between. This CDR3 reads CSARLRITGELFF. CDR3 DNA sequence: TGCAGTGCCCGGTTGAGAATCACCGGGGAGCTGTTTTTT.

This clonotype was counted only a few times. This rearrangement joins TRBV28 to TRBJ2-7, with 8 nucleotides matching TRBD2. Looked up from germline, CDR1 is MDHEN and CDR2 is SYDVKM. The ends lost 3 bases at V and 2 bases at J; junction bases unmatched: 12. The CDR3 is 17 residues long. Here the CDR3 DNA reads TGTGCCAGCAGTTTTGAAGTAACAGGGCGGGGGGCCTACGAGCAGTACTTC. It yields the protein CASSFEVTGRGAYEQYF.